This entry features one T cell receptor (beta chain) sequence. The entry originates in a study of metastatic and nonmetastatic thyroid tumors. Prior to thyroid surgery, none of the patients had received any treatment. TCRdb called clones again from the PCR reads with MiXCR. The sample carries some 30,000 clones, 4% recorded once. CDR1 is LNHDA and CDR2 is SQIVND in the germline V gene (reference sequence). With 4 bases removed from V and 2 bases from J, the gap between germline ends came to 12 bases. The CDR3 extends over 15 amino acids. The sample comprised blood. The chain has TRBV19 and TRBJ1-5, with D unresolved. The origin of this receptor is a female donor with papillary thyroid cancer or a benign thyroid nodule (not recorded which). Some clones in this sample may be carry-over from other donors' samples. CDR3 nucleotide sequence: TGTGCCAGTAGTAGGGTCGGGTCTGGCAATCAGCCCCAGCATTTT. This codes for CASSRVGSGNQPQHF.